The sequence of this T cell receptor beta chain was determined in a study of cytomegalovirus exposure and HLA in healthy donors. The CDR3 is made up of 17 amino acids. CDR1 and CDR2 (germline): MGHRA, YSYEKL. V shed 6 bases, J shed 2 bases, and the junction held 13 bases outside the gene matches. This clone was recorded once. Researchers ran the PCR with 60 Vbeta and 13 Jbeta primers. This table comes from immunoSEQ multiplex PCR, and its TCRdb copy is limited to in-frame clones, with some not included. The sample holds about 180,000 clones, about 80% seen once. The TCR was taken from a woman aged 30 to 39 in good health and CMV-seronegative. Sequencing used PBMCs. V and J are TRBV4-1 and TRBJ1-5, with TRBD1 matching over 7 bases. The CDR3 sequence: CASRRDSQGGGNQPQHF. CDR3 sequence (DNA): TGCGCCAGCAGGAGGGACAGCCAAGGAGGAGGCAATCAGCCCCAGCATTTT.